This T cell receptor beta chain is drawn from a study of blood T cells in healthy people across ages. Broader study findings: Higher diversity and more naive CD4+ cells were features of long-lived donors, compared to aged donors.

Alongside a J-beta primer mix, a sample-barcoded 5' primer served in a second PCR lasting 7 to 11 cycles. Every molecule of cDNA carried a tag from a template-switch adaptor with 12 random nucleotides. In TCRdb, the 5' RACE reads were re-called with MiXCR into one record per CDR3 protein. Of fewer than 900,000 distinct CDR3 sequences in the sample, about 37% were seen once. This CDR3 region has 15 residues. Germline V gene lookup returns CDR1 MNHEY and CDR2 SVGEGT. Worth noting for this clonotype: The antigen remains undetermined.

The TCR comes from a man between 18 and 35 years old in good health. This chain connects TRBV6-2 or TRBV6-3 to TRBJ2-5; TRBD1 might be the D (6 bases). The J call may be faulty, since TRBJ2-7 better matches the DNA end. Sequencing was carried out using blood. This CDR3 reads CASSCLQGQAYEQYF. Here the CDR3 DNA reads TGTGCCAGCAGTTGCCTACAGGGTCAAGCCTACGAGCAGTACTTC.